Each of the 17 T cell receptor beta chains below was sequenced from the same sample in a study of cytomegalovirus exposure and HLA in healthy donors. A multiplex PCR was run with 60 Vbeta primers and 13 Jbeta primers. Assay: immunoSEQ multiplex PCR; the TCRdb copy retains only in-frame clones and omits some. Here the sample spans about 120,000 clones, over 15% being singletons. Source material: PBMCs. The receptors derive from a female donor in good health and CMV-seropositive.

Only a few counts were recorded for this clone. The chain joins TRBV28 to TRBJ2-7; D is uncertain. Trimming pared 3 bases from V and 2 bases from J, leaving 5 bases between. The CDR3 sequence is 12 residues long. The germline V gene has CDR1 MDHEN and CDR2 SYDVKM. The CDR3 is CASSFSAYEQYF. CDR3 nucleotides: TGTGCCAGCAGTTTCAGCGCCTACGAGCAGTACTTC.

This clone was seen more than once but under ten times. This chain connects TRBV6-1 to TRBJ2-7; TRBD1 agrees at 9 bases. Looked up from germline, CDR1 is MNHNS and CDR2 is SASEGT. The CDR3 runs to 14 residues. Losses at the gene ends were 6 bases for V and 2 bases for J; bases not matched to a gene: 5. DNA for the CDR3: TGTGCCAGCAGGCGGACAGGGGTCCCCTACGAGCAGTACTTC. Amino acid sequence: CASRRTGVPYEQYF.

This sequence joins TRBV30 and TRBJ1-5; D gene ambiguous. The CDR3 length is 14 residues. V was clipped by 3 bases and J by 0 bases, with 9 bases between them. Germline CDR1 reads GTSNPN; CDR2 reads SVGIG (reference sequence). Here the CDR3 reads CAWSGSDSNQPQHF. DNA of the CDR3: TGTGCCTGGAGCGGGTCAGATAGCAATCAGCCCCAGCATTTT.

The J gene is TRBJ2-7, the V gene TRBV6-5; D not certain. CDR1 and CDR2 (germline): MNHEY, SVGAGI. The CDR3 loop spans 14 amino acids. Deletions cut 5 bases from V and 1 base from J, with 12 bases between. CDR3 sequence (DNA): TGTGCCAGCAGTCCCCTGGCAGATTCCTACGAGCAGTACTTC. Translating gives CASSPLADSYEQYF.

The rearrangement joins TRBV23-1 to TRBJ1-4; 8 bases fit TRBD1. TRBV23-1 carries the ORF label, with uncertain function. This CDR3 spans 14 amino acids. The V segment lost 6 bases and the J segment 7 bases; nucleotides outside the gene matches: 7. The CDR3 sequence: CASRRQGLPEKLFF. In nucleotides, the CDR3 is TGCGCCAGCAGACGACAGGGGCTTCCTGAAAAACTGTTTTTT.

There are a few counts of this clone. This rearrangement joins TRBV10-3 to TRBJ2-3; 7 nucleotides agree with TRBD2. Germline V gene sequence: CDR1 ENHRY, CDR2 SYGVKD. This CDR3 region has 16 residues. Trimming cost V 0 bases and J 6 bases; bases outside gene matches: 9. CDR3 amino acids: CAISESQRGGVDTQYF. The CDR3 DNA reads as TGTGCCATCAGTGAGTCGCAGCGGGGTGGCGTGGATACGCAGTATTTT.

In this sample, this clone turned up a few times. The rearrangement uses TRBV5-1 and TRBJ1-2; D is unclear. The CDR3 consists of 16 residues. Germline values: CDR1 SGHRS, CDR2 YFSETQ. V was trimmed by 0 bases and J by 0 bases, leaving 12 bases between them. The chain's CDR3 is CASSLVPGTTNYGYTF. The CDR3, as DNA: TGCGCCAGCAGCTTGGTGCCGGGAACTACTAACTATGGCTACACCTTC.

This clone was observed a handful of times. The gene calls are TRBV28 and TRBJ2-7; weak D call: TRBD1 (6 bases). There are 15 residues in the CDR3. Per germline, CDR1 MDHEN and CDR2 SYDVKM. V was clipped by 6 bases and J by 3 bases, with 18 bases between them. CDR3 coding DNA: TGTGCCAGCAGCAATACGGGACAACTGTTCTACGAGCAGTACTTC. Its protein product is CASSNTGQLFYEQYF.

The gene calls are TRBV7-9 and TRBJ2-5; 7 nucleotides match TRBD2. Trimming took 0 bases from V and 7 from J; bases not matched to a gene: 2. Looked up from germline, CDR1 is SEHNR and CDR2 is FQNEAQ (reference sequence). The CDR3 has 13 residues. This CDR3 is CASSLAGEGTQYF. The CDR3 region has the DNA TGTGCCAGCAGCTTAGCAGGGGAGGGGACCCAGTACTTC.

The J gene is TRBJ2-1, the V gene TRBV28; 7 bases agree with TRBD1. V trimming: 5 bases; J trimming: 5 bases; junction bases outside the gene matches: 12. This CDR3 has 16 amino acids. Germline V gives CDR1 MDHEN, CDR2 SYDVKM. The DNA of the CDR3 is TGTGCCAGCAGTCCGGTAACAGGGGCGAGAAACAATGAGCAGTTCTTC. It codes for CASSPVTGARNNEQFF.

This clone was seen only a few times. The chain combines TRBV5-1 with TRBJ1-6; D perhaps matches TRBD1 (5 bases). V was shortened by 7 bases and J by 4 bases, with 15 bases between the two germline ends. The V gene's germline CDR1 is SGHRS and CDR2 YFSETQ. CDR3 length: 15 amino acids. CDR3 residues: CASCTSDMYNSPLHF. The CDR3, as DNA: TGCGCCAGCTGCACTTCGGACATGTATAATTCACCCCTCCACTTT.

The chain links TRBV9 to TRBJ2-3; weak D call: TRBD2 (7 bases). Looked up from germline, CDR1 is SGDLS and CDR2 is YYNGEE. The CDR3 extends over 14 amino acids. Trimming removed 6 bases from V and 3 bases from J, with 14 bases in between. The CDR3 loop is CASTWGGGTDTQYF. The CDR3 DNA reads TGTGCCAGCACCTGGGGGGGCGGGACAGATACGCAGTATTTT.

In this sample, this clone turned up a few times. The V call is TRBV6-5, the J call TRBJ2-7; TRBD1 matches at 7 bases. The V segment lost 5 bases and the J segment 6 bases; nucleotides outside the gene matches: 10. This CDR3 has 14 amino acids. Germline V gives CDR1 MNHEY, CDR2 SVGAGI. The CDR3 reads CASSRVARGSEQYF. CDR3 nucleotide sequence: TGTGCCAGCAGTCGAGTCGCCAGGGGGTCCGAGCAGTACTTC.

This chain joins TRBV6-4 and TRBJ1-2, with a weak D call TRBD1 (6 bases). Looked up from germline, CDR1 is MRHNA and CDR2 is SNTAGT. V lost 3 bases and J 2 bases, leaving 7 bases between the germline ends. The CDR3 has 13 amino acids. The CDR3 DNA reads TGTGCCAGCAGTGATCAGGGGAACTATGGCTACACCTTC. Its protein product is CASSDQGNYGYTF.

The V gene is TRBV28, the J gene TRBJ2-7; TRBD2 might be the D (7 bases). CDR3 length: 15 amino acids. Trimming took 2 bases from V and 3 from J, leaving 14 bases between them. CDR1 MDHEN and CDR2 SYDVKM come from the germline V gene. The CDR3 region is CASSLGGGGSYEQYF. The CDR3 nucleotides read TGTGCCAGCAGTTTAGGGGGAGGGGGAAGCTACGAGCAGTACTTC.

The V gene is TRBV28, the J gene TRBJ2-1; D perhaps matches TRBD2 (5 bases). Germline values: CDR1 MDHEN, CDR2 SYDVKM. V lost 8 bases, J lost 2 bases, and 28 bases lay in between. The CDR3 runs 19 residues. The CDR3 DNA follows: TGTGCCAGCGACCGAGCCCGTTCCCTAGCACTTTCGACCTACAATGAGCAGTTCTTC. Its protein is CASDRARSLALSTYNEQFF. The full variable domain, its missing parts supplied by reference TRBV28 and TRBJ2-1, is DVKVTQSSRYLVKRTGEKVFLECVQDMDHENMFWYRQDPGLGLRLIYFSYDVKMKEKGDIPEGYSVSREKKERFSLILESASTNQTSMYLCASDRARSLALSTYNEQFFGPGTRLTVL.

The CDR3 region is CASSNRGSGNTDTQYF. Written as DNA, the CDR3 is TGTGCCAGCAGCAACCGAGGTAGCGGGAACACAGATACGCAGTATTTT. This rearrangement joins TRBV9 to TRBJ2-3, with 8 bases identical to TRBD2. This CDR3 region has 16 residues. Per the germline V gene, CDR1 is SGDLS and CDR2 is YYNGEE. J was trimmed by 2 bases and V by 4 bases; bases with no gene match: 9.